These 23 T cell receptor beta chains came from one sample sequenced in a study of human T cells and chemical hapten exposure. Time point specified: patch test 1, 2 weeks after DPC sensitization. The treatment here: therapeutic diphenylcyclopropenone sensitization with weekly scalp DPC. It was from unfractionated whole blood that total RNA was extracted. TCRdb called the RACE reads again in MiXCR, with one record for every CDR3 protein. The data show around 57,000 distinct CDR3 sequences, more than 9.5% seen once. The sample was whole blood, taken in connection with sensitization to the hapten diphenylcyclopropenone (DPC). These receptors all stem from a woman in her forties with alopecia areata. Some clones in this sample may be carry-over from other donors' samples.

For this clonotype: At one end, the junction sequence differs from germline, possibly due to a read error. V is TRBV27 and J is TRBJ1-6, with TRBD1 matching over 11 bases. The length of the CDR3 is 15 residues. The germline gives CDR1 MNHEY, CDR2 SMNVEV (reference sequence). In DNA form, the CDR3 reads TGTGCCAGTAGGACAGGGGGCTCCTATAAATCACCCCTCCACTTT. This codes for CASRTGGSYKSPLHF.

In this sample, this clonotype turned up many times. This rearrangement joins TRBV9 to TRBJ2-1; D might be TRBD1 or TRBD2, each matching 5 bases. CDR1 is SGDLS, CDR2 YYNGEE, per germline. V was clipped by 4 bases and J by 4 bases, with 15 bases between them. The CDR3 is 15 amino acids. The CDR3 protein is CASSPGEGNYNEQFF. The CDR3 nucleotides are TGTGCCAGCAGCCCTGGTGAGGGGAATTACAATGAGCAGTTCTTC.

This clonotype was recorded at least ten times. One junction end disagrees with the germline gene, perhaps due to a read error. This sequence joins TRBV20-1 and TRBJ1-5; a weak D match, TRBD1 (5 bases). Germline loops: CDR1 DFQATT, CDR2 SNEGSKA (reference sequence). The CDR3 loop spans 11 amino acids. CDR3 sequence (DNA): TGCAGTGCTGGAGAGGGGCTGGGGAAGCATTTT. Protein sequence: CSAGEGLGKHF.

The rearrangement joins TRBV4-3 to TRBJ2-7, with 8 bases that match TRBD1. Germline CDR1 and CDR2: LGHNA and YSLEER. The ends lost 3 bases at V and 5 bases at J; junction bases unmatched: 15. The CDR3 covers 17 residues. The CDR3 here is CASSQVPSGGVIHEQYF. In DNA, the CDR3 is TGCGCCAGCAGCCAGGTTCCATCAGGGGGCGTGATCCACGAGCAGTACTTC.

The genes are TRBV28 and TRBJ1-5; D not certain. The CDR3 totals 14 residues. V was clipped by 3 bases and J by 6 bases, with 12 bases between them. Germline-derived CDR1 and CDR2 are MDHEN and SYDVKM. The CDR3 here is CASSFPTDGQPQHF. The CDR3 DNA is TGTGCCAGCAGTTTCCCGACGGACGGTCAGCCCCAGCATTTT. Complete variable domain (other parts from reference TRBV28 and TRBJ1-5): DVKVTQSSRYLVKRTGEKVFLECVQDMDHENMFWYRQDPGLGLRLIYFSYDVKMKEKGDIPEGYSVSREKKERFSLILESASTNQTSMYLCASSFPTDGQPQHFGDGTRLSIL.

This clonotype was seen a few times. The chain recombines TRBV28 with TRBJ1-5, with D hard to call. The CDR3 extends over 17 amino acids. V lost 5 bases and J lost 0, with 17 bases in between. The V gene's germline CDR1 is MDHEN and CDR2 SYDVKM. Here the CDR3 reads CASSLRQGSYSNQPQHF. CDR3 in DNA: TGTGCCAGCAGTCTACGGCAAGGGAGCTATAGCAATCAGCCCCAGCATTTT.

The J gene is TRBJ2-6, the V gene TRBV19; D not certain. Trimming took 4 bases from V and 1 from J, leaving 8 bases between them. This CDR3 has 15 amino acids. Germline CDR1 LNHDA, CDR2 SQIVND (reference sequence). This CDR3 is CASSTTWSGANVLTF. As DNA, the CDR3 is TGTGCCAGTAGTACTACATGGTCTGGGGCCAACGTCCTGACTTTC.

This clonotype was seen ten or more times. The V and J genes are TRBV7-2 and TRBJ2-1; D gene unclear. The V gene's germline CDR1 is SGHTA and CDR2 FQGNSA. This CDR3 is built from 12 residues. The ends were cut back, 0 bases at V and 10 bases at J, with 7 bases in the middle. The CDR3 DNA sequence: TGTGCCAGCAGCTTAGCCAGCGCGGAGCAGTTCTTC. Its translation is CASSLASAEQFF.

This clonotype has more than one count but fewer than ten. The chain couples TRBV4-2 to TRBJ2-5; maybe TRBD2 (6 bases). The CDR3 length is 15 residues. V was cut by 0 bases and J by 2 bases, with 10 bases left in between. In germline, CDR1 is LGHNA, CDR2 YNFKEQ. This CDR3 is CASSQDAGSQETQYF. The DNA of the CDR3 is TGTGCCAGCAGCCAAGACGCGGGGTCACAAGAGACCCAGTACTTC.

The CDR3 reads CASRWGGDTDTQYF. DNA for the CDR3: TGTGCCAGCAGATGGGGAGGAGACACAGATACGCAGTATTTT. The chain is built from TRBV11-3 and TRBJ2-3, with D perhaps matching TRBD2 (6 bases). Germline CDR1 is SGHNT and CDR2 is YENEEA. This CDR3 is built from 14 residues. Deletions cut 6 bases from V and 2 bases from J, with 12 bases between.

This clonotype was observed a few times. The chain links TRBV28 to TRBJ2-7; a possible D gene is TRBD2 (6 bases). V was trimmed by 6 bases and J by 0 bases, leaving 15 bases between them. Germline V gene data show CDR1 as MDHEN and CDR2 as SYDVKM. The CDR3 extends over 15 amino acids. CDR3 sequence (DNA): TGTGCCAGCAGGCGGGACGGATACAGCTCCTACGAGCAGTACTTC. Translated: CASRRDGYSSYEQYF. Combining the CDR3 with reference TRBV28 and TRBJ2-7 gives the whole variable domain DVKVTQSSRYLVKRTGEKVFLECVQDMDHENMFWYRQDPGLGLRLIYFSYDVKMKEKGDIPEGYSVSREKKERFSLILESASTNQTSMYLCASRRDGYSSYEQYFGPGTRLTVT.

This clonotype has a count of ten or more. V gene TRBV20-1 combines with J gene TRBJ2-1; 7 positions agree with TRBD1. Looked up from germline, CDR1 is DFQATT and CDR2 is SNEGSKA (reference sequence). This CDR3 comprises 15 residues. The trim removed 6 bases at V and 5 bases at J, leaving 13 bases unmatched. In nucleotides, the CDR3 is TGCAGTGCGCCACCGGGACAGCTTAATAACAATGAGCAGTTCTTC. It is translated as CSAPPGQLNNNEQFF.

This clonotype turned up a few times. V is TRBV3-1 and J is TRBJ2-7; the D call may be TRBD1 or TRBD2 (5 bases each). Germline V gene sequence: CDR1 LGHDT, CDR2 YNNKEL (reference sequence). V was cut by 0 bases and J by 7 bases, with 16 bases left in between. The CDR3 has 15 residues. This CDR3 reads CASSQERTAWGEQYF. DNA of the CDR3: TGTGCCAGCAGCCAAGAGAGGACCGCCTGGGGGGAGCAGTACTTC.

The J gene is TRBJ1-4, the V gene TRBV19; a weak D match, TRBD1 (6 bases). This CDR3 is built from 16 residues. Trimming took 6 bases from V and 0 from J, leaving 14 bases between them. The germline CDR1 and CDR2 sequences are LNHDA and SQIVND (reference sequence). CDR3 sequence (DNA): TGTGCCAGTAGCTACGCCCACAGGGCAACTAATGAAAAACTGTTTTTT. The encoded protein is CASSYAHRATNEKLFF.

This clonotype was counted between two and nine times. Here the CDR3 DNA reads TGTGCCAGCAGGGGGGCAGGGGGCGAAGAGCAGTACTTC. Translating gives CASRGAGGEEQYF. J is TRBJ2-7 and V is TRBV2, with TRBD1 matching over 8 bases. Germline assignment: CDR1 SNHLY and CDR2 FYNNEI. The CDR3 is 13 residues long. Germline trimming cut 6 bases from V and 7 bases from J; bases unmatched to any gene: 8.

This clonotype was found a few times. V usage is TRBV10-3 and J usage is TRBJ2-7, with 11 bases fitting TRBD2. From germline, CDR1 is ENHRY and CDR2 SYGVKD. The CDR3 has 14 amino acids. V trimming: 6 bases; J trimming: 7 bases; junction bases outside the gene matches: 8. The CDR3, as DNA: TGTGCCATCAGCCTACTAGCGGGAGAGGGTGAGCAGTACTTC. This translates into CAISLLAGEGEQYF.

This clonotype was counted ten times or more. This chain links TRBV6-5 with TRBJ2-5, with 7 bases identical to TRBD2. With V trimmed by 4 bases and J by 3 bases, 2 bases remained unmatched. The CDR3 contains 13 residues. The V gene's germline CDR1 is MNHEY and CDR2 SVGAGI. For the CDR3, the DNA is TGTGCCAGCAGTTCCAGCGGGGAAGAGACCCAGTACTTC. Protein sequence: CASSSSGEETQYF.

This chain links TRBV20-1 with TRBJ2-5, with 13 bases matching TRBD2. The V segment lost 5 bases and the J segment 5 bases; nucleotides outside the gene matches: 14. The CDR3 extends over 17 amino acids. In germline, CDR1 is DFQATT, CDR2 SNEGSKA (reference sequence). The CDR3 sequence is CSASIWTSGSGGETQYF. CDR3 DNA sequence: TGCAGTGCTTCCATCTGGACTAGCGGGAGCGGGGGGGAGACCCAGTACTTC.

The V and J genes are TRBV28 and TRBJ2-7, with D unclear. CDR3 length: 15 residues. CDR1 and CDR2 from the germline V gene are MDHEN and SYDVKM. V lost 5 bases to trimming and J lost 0 bases, with 14 bases between them. The CDR3 nucleotides read TGTGCCAGCAGTCCGCTGCTTGGTCCCTCCTACGAGCAGTACTTC. Protein product: CASSPLLGPSYEQYF.

CDR3: CASSSPAGQAYEQYF. For the CDR3, the DNA is TGTGCCAGCAGCTCCCCTGCGGGACAGGCCTACGAGCAGTACTTC. This rearrangement joins TRBV6-2 or TRBV6-3 to TRBJ2-7; 8 positions agree with TRBD1. V was clipped by 6 bases and J by 2 bases; unmatched bases: 9. Germline V lookup: CDR1 MNHEY, CDR2 SVGEGT. The CDR3 is made up of 15 amino acids.

This chain joins TRBV28 and TRBJ2-3; D gene unclear. Per the germline V gene, CDR1 is MDHEN and CDR2 is SYDVKM. The CDR3 is 14 residues long. Between the trimmed V and J ends, which lost 2 bases and 2 bases, there was a span of 8 bases. The CDR3 sequence is CASSLASATDTQYF. The CDR3 DNA sequence: TGTGCCAGCAGTTTAGCTTCAGCCACAGATACGCAGTATTTT.

This clonotype has a count of ten or more. V and J are TRBV2 and TRBJ1-6; a possible D gene is TRBD1 (5 bases). Germline loops: CDR1 SNHLY, CDR2 FYNNEI. The CDR3 is made up of 15 amino acids. V lost 3 bases and J lost 6, with 12 bases in between. The CDR3 DNA is TGTGCCAGCAGTGACCCGGGACTTGCTAATTCACCCCTCCACTTT. It yields the protein CASSDPGLANSPLHF.

This clonotype is medium-sized (0.01 to 0.1%). V gene TRBV11-1 combines with J gene TRBJ2-7; D unresolved. The CDR3 is 13 amino acids. V was trimmed by 3 bases and J by 0 bases, leaving 6 bases between them. CDR1 is SGHAT, CDR2 FQDESV, per germline (reference sequence). CDR3 nucleotides: TGTGCCAGCAGCTTGTCGAGCTCCTACGAGCAGTACTTC. It encodes CASSLSSSYEQYF.